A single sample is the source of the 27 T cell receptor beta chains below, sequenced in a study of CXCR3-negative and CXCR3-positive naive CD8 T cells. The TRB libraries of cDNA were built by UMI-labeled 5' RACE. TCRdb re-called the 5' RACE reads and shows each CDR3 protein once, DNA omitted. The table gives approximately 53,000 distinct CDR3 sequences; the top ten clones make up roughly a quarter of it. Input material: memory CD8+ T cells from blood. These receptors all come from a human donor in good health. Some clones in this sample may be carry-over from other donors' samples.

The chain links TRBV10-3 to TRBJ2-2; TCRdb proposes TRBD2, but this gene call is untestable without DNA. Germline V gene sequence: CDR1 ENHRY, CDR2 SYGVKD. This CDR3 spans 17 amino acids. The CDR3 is CAISEFPGPSGTGELFF.

CDR3 amino acids: CASSSRHIHQCQYF. This chain uses TRBV21-1 with TRBJ2-7. TRBV21-1 is designated a pseudogene. The length of the CDR3 is 14 residues.

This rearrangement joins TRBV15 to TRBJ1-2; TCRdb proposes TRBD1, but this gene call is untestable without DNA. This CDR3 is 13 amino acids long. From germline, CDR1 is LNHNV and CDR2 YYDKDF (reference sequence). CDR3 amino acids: CATSSRGAGDYTF.

CDR3: CASSNGGLYEQYF. The chain recombines TRBV12-3 or TRBV12-4 with TRBJ2-7; there is no DNA to check the TCRdb D call of TRBD1. This CDR3 comprises 13 residues.

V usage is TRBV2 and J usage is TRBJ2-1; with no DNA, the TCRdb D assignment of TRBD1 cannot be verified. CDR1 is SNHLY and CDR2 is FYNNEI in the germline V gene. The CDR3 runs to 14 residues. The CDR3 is CASSAGTEYNEQFF.

CDR3: CATSVGSNYGYTF. The chain carries TRBV24-1 and TRBJ1-2. The CDR3 is made up of 13 amino acids. Germline values: CDR1 KGHDR, CDR2 SFDVKD.

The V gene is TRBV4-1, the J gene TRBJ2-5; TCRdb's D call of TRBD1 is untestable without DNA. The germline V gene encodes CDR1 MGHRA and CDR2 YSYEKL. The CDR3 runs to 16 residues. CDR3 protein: CASSQVRGARQETQYF.

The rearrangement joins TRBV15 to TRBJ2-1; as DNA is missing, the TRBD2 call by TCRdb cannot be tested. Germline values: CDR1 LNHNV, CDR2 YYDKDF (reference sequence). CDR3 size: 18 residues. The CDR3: CATSRSAPGLAGDNEQFF.

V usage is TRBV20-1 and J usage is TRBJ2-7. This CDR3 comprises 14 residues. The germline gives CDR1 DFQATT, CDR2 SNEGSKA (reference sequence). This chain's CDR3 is CSARTQEDYYEQYF.

CDR3 in amino acids: CASSEWGMNTEAFF. V gene TRBV6-1 combines with J gene TRBJ1-1. Germline CDR1 MNHNS, CDR2 SASEGT. The CDR3 totals 14 residues.

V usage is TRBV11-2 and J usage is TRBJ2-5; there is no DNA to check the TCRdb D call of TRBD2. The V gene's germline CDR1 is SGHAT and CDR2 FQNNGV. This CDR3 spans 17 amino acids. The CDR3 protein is CASSLEAAGDIRETQYF.

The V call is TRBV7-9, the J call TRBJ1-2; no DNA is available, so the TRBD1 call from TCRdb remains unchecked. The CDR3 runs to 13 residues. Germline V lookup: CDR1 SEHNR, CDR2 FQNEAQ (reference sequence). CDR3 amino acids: CASSRQGNYGYTF.

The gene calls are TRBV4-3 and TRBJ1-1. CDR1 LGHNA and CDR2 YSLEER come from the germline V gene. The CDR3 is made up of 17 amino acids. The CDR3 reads CASSQDLGAGLHTEAFF.

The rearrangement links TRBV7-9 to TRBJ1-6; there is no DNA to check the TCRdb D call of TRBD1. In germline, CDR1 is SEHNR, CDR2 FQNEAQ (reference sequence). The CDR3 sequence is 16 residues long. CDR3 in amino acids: CASSSRGGDPNSPLHF.

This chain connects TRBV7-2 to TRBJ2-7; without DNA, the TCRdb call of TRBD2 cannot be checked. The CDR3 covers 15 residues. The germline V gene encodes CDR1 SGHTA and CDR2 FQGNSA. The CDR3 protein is CASSLGLAGGNEQYF.

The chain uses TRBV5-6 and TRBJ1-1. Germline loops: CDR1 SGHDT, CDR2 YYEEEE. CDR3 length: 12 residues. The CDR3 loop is CASRVGSSEAFF.

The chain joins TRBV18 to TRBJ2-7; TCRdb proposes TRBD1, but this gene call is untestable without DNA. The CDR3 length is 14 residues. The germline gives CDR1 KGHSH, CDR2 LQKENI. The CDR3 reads CASSETTGSYEQYF.

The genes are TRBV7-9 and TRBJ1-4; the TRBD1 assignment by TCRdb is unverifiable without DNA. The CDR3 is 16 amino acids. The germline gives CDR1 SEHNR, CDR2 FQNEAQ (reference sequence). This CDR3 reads CASSSTPTGAWEKLFF.

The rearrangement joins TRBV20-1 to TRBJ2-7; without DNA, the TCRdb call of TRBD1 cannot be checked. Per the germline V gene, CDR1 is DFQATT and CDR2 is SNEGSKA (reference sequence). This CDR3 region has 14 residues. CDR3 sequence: CSAKDGGGIDEQYF.

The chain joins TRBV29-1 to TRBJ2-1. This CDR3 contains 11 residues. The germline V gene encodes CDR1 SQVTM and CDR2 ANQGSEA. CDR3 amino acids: CSVGTYNEQFF.

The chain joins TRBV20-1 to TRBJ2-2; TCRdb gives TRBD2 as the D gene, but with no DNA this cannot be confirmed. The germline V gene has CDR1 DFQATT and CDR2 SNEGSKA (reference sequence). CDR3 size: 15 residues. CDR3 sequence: CSASERGGGAGELFF.

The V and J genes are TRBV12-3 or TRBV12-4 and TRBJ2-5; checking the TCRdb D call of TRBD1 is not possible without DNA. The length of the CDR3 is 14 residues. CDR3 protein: CASSLTGAGETQYF.

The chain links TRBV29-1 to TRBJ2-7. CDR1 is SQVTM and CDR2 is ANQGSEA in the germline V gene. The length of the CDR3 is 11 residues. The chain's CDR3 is CSVEDGLAQYF.

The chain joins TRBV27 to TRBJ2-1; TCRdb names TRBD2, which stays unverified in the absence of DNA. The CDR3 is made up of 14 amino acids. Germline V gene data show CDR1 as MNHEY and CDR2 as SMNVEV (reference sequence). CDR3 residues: CASSSVQEDNEQFF.

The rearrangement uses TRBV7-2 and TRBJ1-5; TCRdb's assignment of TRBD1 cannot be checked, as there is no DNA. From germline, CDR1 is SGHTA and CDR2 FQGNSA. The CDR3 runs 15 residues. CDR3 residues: CASSSYDRSNQPQHF.

CDR3 residues: CASRPPGLPSTDTQYF. The chain joins TRBV11-2 to TRBJ2-3; TCRdb names TRBD2, which stays unverified in the absence of DNA. The CDR3 is made up of 16 amino acids. CDR1 is SGHAT and CDR2 is FQNNGV in the germline V gene. Combining the CDR3 with reference TRBV11-2 and TRBJ2-3 gives the whole variable domain EAGVAQSPRYKIIEKRQSVAFWCNPISGHATLYWYQQILGQGPKLLIQFQNNGVVDDSQLPKDRFSAERLKGVDSTLKIQPAKLEDSAVYLCASRPPGLPSTDTQYFGPGTRLTVL.

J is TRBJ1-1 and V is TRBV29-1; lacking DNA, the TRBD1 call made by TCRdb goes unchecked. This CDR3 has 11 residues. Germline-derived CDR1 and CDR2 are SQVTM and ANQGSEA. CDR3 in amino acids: CSVAQGTEAFF.